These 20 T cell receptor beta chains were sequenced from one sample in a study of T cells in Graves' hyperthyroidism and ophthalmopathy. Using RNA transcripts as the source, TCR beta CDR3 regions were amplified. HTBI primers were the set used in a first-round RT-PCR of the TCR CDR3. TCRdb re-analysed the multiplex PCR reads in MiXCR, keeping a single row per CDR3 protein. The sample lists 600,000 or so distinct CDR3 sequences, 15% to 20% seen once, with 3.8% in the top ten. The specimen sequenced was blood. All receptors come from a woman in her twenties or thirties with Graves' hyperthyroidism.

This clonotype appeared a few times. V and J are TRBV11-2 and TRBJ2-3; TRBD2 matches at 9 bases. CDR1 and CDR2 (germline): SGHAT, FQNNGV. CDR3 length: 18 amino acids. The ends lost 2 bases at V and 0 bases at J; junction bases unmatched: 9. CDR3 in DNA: TGTGCCAGCAGCTTATGGCTAGCGGGACGTACTAGCACAGATACGCAGTATTTT. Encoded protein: CASSLWLAGRTSTDTQYF.

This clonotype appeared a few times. The CDR3 nucleotides read TGTGCCAGCAGCCCCCCCGGGGCCAGGGACTATGGCTACACCTTC. Encoded protein: CASSPPGARDYGYTF. This chain joins TRBV7-2 and TRBJ1-2; possible D gene TRBD1, 5 bases. This CDR3 has 15 amino acids. V was clipped by 5 bases and J by 3 bases, with 16 bases between them. The germline CDR1 and CDR2 sequences are SGHTA and FQGNSA.

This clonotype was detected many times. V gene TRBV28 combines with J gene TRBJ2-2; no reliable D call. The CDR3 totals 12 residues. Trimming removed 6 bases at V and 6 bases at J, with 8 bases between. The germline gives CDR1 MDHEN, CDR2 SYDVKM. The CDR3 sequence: CASRRRAGELFF. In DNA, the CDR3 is TGTGCCAGCAGACGAAGGGCCGGGGAGCTGTTTTTT.

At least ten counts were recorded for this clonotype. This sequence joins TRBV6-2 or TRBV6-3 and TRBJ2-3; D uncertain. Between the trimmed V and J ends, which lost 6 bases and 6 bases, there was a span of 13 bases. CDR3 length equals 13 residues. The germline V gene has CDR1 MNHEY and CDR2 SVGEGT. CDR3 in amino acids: CASSPTPSDTQYF. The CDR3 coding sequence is TGTGCCAGCAGCCCTACACCATCGGATACGCAGTATTTT.

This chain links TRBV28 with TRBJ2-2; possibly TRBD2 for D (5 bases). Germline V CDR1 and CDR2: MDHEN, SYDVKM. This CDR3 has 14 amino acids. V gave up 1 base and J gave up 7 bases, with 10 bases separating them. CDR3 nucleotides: TGTGCCAGCAGTTTATTTACCGGGGTCGGGGAGCTGTTTTTT. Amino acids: CASSLFTGVGELFF.

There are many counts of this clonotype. For the CDR3, the DNA is TGTGCCAGCAGCCCTGGACTAGGCGGGGGTAGCGTTGAGCAGTTCTTC. The encoded protein is CASSPGLGGGSVEQFF. The chain has TRBV11-2 and TRBJ2-1; TRBD2 aligns across 7 bases. Germline CDR1 is SGHAT and CDR2 is FQNNGV. Trimming at V came to 5 bases and at J to 9 bases, leaving 16 bases not matched to a gene. There are 16 residues in the CDR3.

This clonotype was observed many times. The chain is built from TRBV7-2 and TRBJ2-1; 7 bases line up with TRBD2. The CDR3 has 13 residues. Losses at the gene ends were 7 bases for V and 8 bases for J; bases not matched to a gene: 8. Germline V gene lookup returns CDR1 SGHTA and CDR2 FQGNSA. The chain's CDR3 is CASTTGGSDEQFF. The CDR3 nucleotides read TGTGCCAGCACAACGGGAGGATCTGATGAGCAGTTCTTC. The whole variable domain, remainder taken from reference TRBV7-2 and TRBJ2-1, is GAGVSQSPSNKVTEKGKDVELRCDPISGHTALYWYRQSLGQGLEFLIYFQGNSAPDKSGLPSDRFSAERTGGSVSTLTIQRTQQEDSAVYLCASTTGGSDEQFFGPGTRLTVL.

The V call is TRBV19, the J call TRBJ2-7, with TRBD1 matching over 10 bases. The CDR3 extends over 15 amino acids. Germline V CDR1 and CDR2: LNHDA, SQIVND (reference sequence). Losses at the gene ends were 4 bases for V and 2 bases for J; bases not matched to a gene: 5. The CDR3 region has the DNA TGTGCCAGTAGTAGCGGGACAGGGGCCCCCTACGAGCAGTACTTC. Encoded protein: CASSSGTGAPYEQYF.

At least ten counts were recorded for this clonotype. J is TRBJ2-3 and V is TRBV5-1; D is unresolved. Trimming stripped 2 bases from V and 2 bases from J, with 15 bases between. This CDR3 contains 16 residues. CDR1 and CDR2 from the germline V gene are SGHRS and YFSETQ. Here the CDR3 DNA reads TGCGCCAGCAGCTTTCTTTTTGGCGGTCCCACAGATACGCAGTATTTT. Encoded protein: CASSFLFGGPTDTQYF.

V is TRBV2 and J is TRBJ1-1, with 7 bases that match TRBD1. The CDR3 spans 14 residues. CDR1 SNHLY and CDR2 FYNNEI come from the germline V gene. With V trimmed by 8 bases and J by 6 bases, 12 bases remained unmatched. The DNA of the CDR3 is TGTGCCAGCCTTCTACAGGGGAGTTTAGCTGAAGCTTTCTTT. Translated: CASLLQGSLAEAFF.

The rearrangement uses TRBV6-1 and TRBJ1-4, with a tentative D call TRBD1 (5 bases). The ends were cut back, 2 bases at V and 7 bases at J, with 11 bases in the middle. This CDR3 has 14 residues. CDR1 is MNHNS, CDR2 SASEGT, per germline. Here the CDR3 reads CASSEQGEGEKLFF. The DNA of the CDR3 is TGTGCCAGCAGTGAACAGGGTGAGGGTGAAAAACTGTTTTTT.

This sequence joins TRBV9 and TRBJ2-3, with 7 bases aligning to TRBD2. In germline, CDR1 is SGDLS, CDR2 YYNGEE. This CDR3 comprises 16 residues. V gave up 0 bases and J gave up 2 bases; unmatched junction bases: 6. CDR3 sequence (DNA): TGTGCCAGCAGCGTAGGCCCAGCGGGGTTCACAGATACGCAGTATTTT. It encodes CASSVGPAGFTDTQYF.

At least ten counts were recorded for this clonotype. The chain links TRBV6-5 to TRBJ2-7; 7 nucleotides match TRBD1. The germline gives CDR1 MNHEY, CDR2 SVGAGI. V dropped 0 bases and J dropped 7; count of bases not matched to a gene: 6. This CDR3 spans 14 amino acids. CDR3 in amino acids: CASSYSPGQREQYF. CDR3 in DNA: TGTGCCAGCAGTTACTCGCCGGGACAGAGGGAGCAGTACTTC.

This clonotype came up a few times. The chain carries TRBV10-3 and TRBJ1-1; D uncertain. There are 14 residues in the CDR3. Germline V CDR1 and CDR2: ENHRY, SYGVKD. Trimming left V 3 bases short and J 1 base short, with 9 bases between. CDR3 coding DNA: TGTGCCATCAGTGACAGGTTGGCGAACACTGAAGCTTTCTTT. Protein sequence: CAISDRLANTEAFF.

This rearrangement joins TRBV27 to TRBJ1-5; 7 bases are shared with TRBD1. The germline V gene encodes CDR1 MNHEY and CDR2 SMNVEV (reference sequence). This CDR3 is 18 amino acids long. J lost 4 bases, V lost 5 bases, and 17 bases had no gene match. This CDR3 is CASSQLYPGQDKNQPQHF. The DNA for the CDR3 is TGTGCCAGCAGTCAATTATACCCTGGACAGGATAAAAATCAGCCCCAGCATTTT.

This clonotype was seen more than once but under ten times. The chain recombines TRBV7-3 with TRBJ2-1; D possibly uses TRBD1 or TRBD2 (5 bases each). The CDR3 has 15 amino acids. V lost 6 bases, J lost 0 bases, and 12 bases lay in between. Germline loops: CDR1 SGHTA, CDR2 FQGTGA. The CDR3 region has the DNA TGTGCCAGCAGTCCGGGACGGCGCTCCTACAATGAGCAGTTCTTC. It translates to CASSPGRRSYNEQFF.

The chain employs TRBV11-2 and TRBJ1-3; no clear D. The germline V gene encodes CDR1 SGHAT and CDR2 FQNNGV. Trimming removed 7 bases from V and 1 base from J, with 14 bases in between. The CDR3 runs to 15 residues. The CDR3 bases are TGTGCCAGCATCCCAGGTGCCGAATCTGGAAACACCATATATTTT. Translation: CASIPGAESGNTIYF.

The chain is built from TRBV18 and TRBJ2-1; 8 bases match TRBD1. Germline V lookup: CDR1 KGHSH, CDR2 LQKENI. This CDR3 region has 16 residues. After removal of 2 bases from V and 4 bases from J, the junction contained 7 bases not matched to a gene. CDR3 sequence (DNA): TGTGCCAGCTCACCAAAGGGACAGGTATTATACAATGAGCAGTTCTTC. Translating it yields CASSPKGQVLYNEQFF.

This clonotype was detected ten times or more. Written as DNA, the CDR3 is TGTGCCAGCAGCCCTCGGCCGGACAGTATCGCAGATACGCAGTATTTT. Translated: CASSPRPDSIADTQYF. This chain connects TRBV11-2 to TRBJ2-3; perhaps TRBD1 as D (6 bases). V shed 5 bases and J shed 4 bases, with 19 bases lying between them. The CDR3 runs 16 residues. Germline V gene data show CDR1 as SGHAT and CDR2 as FQNNGV.

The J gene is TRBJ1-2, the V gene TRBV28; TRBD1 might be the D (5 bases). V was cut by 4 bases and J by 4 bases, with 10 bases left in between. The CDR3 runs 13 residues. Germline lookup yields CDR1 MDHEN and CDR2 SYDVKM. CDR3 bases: TGTGCCAGCAGTTCGGGACCTCTCTATGGCTACACCTTC. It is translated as CASSSGPLYGYTF.